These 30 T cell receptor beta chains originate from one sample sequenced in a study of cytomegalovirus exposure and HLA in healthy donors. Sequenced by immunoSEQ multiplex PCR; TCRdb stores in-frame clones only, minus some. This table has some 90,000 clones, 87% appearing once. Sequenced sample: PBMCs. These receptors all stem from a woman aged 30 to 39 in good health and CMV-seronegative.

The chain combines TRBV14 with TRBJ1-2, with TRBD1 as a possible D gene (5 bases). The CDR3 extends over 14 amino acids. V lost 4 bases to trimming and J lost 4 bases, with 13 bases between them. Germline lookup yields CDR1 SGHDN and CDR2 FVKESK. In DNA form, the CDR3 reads TGTGCCAGCAGCCCACAGGTCACCATCTATGGCTACACCTTC. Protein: CASSPQVTIYGYTF.

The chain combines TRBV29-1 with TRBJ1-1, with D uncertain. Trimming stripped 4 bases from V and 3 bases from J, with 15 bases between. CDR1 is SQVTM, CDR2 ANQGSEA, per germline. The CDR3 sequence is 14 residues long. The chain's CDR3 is CSVVVRGMDTEAFF. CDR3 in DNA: TGCAGCGTTGTTGTGCGGGGTATGGACACTGAAGCTTTCTTT.

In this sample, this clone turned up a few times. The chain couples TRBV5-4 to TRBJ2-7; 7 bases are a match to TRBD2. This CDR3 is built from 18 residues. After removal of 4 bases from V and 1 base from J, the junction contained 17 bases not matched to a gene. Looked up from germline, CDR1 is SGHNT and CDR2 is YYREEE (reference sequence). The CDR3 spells CASSQTHLAGDRSYEQYF. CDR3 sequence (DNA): TGTGCCAGCAGCCAAACCCATTTGGCGGGAGATCGTTCCTACGAGCAGTACTTC.

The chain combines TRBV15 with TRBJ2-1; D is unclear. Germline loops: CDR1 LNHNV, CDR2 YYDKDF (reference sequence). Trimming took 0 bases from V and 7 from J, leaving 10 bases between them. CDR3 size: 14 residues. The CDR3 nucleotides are TGTGCCACCAGCAGAGAGGCAGCCGGGAATGAGCAGTTCTTC. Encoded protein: CATSREAAGNEQFF.

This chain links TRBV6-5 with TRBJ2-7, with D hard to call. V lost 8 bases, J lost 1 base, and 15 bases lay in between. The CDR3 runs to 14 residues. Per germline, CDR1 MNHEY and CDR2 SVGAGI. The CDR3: CASRLPGGSYEQYF. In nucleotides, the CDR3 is TGTGCCAGCCGCCTCCCCGGCGGATCCTACGAGCAGTACTTC.

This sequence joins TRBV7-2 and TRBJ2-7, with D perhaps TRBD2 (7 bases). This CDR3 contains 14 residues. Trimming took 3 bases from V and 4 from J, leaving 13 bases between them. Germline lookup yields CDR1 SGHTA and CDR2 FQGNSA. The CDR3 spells CASSFVGGPYEQYF. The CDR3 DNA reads TGTGCCAGCAGCTTCGTCGGGGGGCCGTACGAGCAGTACTTC.

The CDR3 loop is CASSRDRVQETQYF. CDR3 in DNA: TGTGCCAGCAGTAGAGACAGGGTGCAAGAGACCCAGTACTTC. This sequence joins TRBV6-6 and TRBJ2-5, with 7 nucleotides matching TRBD1. The V gene end was trimmed by 5 bases and the J gene end by 2 bases; junction bases not matched to a gene: 5. The germline V gene encodes CDR1 MNHNY and CDR2 SVGAGI (reference sequence). The CDR3 extends over 14 amino acids.

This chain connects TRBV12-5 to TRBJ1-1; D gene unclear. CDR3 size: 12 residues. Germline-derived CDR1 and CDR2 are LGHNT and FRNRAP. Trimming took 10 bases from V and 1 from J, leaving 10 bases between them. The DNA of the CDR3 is TGTGCTATCGCTAAAGAGAACACTGAAGCTTTCTTT. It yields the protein CAIAKENTEAFF.

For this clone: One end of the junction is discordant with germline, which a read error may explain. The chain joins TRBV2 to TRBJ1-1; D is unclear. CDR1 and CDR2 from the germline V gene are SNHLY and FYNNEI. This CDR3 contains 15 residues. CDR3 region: CASSLKEGGNAEAFF. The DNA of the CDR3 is TGTGCCAGCAGCCTGAAGGAAGGAGGGAACGCTGAAGCTTTCTTT.

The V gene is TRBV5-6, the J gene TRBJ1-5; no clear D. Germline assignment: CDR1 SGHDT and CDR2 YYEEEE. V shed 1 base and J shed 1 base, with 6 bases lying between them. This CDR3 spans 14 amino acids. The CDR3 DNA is TGTGCCAGCAGCTTGAGCAGGAGCAATCAGCCCCAGCATTTT. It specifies CASSLSRSNQPQHF.

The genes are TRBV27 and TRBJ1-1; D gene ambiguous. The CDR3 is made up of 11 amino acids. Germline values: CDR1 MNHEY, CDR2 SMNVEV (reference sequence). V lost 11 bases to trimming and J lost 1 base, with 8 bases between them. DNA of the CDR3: TGTGCCTCGGTCCGGAACACTGAAGCTTTCTTT. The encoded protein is CASVRNTEAFF.

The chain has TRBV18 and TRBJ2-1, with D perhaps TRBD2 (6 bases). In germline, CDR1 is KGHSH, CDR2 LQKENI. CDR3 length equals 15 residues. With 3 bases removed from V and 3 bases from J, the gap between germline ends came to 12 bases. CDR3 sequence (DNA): TGTGCCAGCTCACCCGGAGGGTCGGGCTACAATGAGCAGTTCTTC. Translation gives CASSPGGSGYNEQFF.

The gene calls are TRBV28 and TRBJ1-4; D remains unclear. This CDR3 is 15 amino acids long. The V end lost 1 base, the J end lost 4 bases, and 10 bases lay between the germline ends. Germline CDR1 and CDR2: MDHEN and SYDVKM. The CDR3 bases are TGTGCCAGCAGTTTATATAGCCTCAGTAATGAAAAACTGTTTTTT. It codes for CASSLYSLSNEKLFF. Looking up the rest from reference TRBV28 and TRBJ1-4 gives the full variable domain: DVKVTQSSRYLVKRTGEKVFLECVQDMDHENMFWYRQDPGLGLRLIYFSYDVKMKEKGDIPEGYSVSREKKERFSLILESASTNQTSMYLCASSLYSLSNEKLFFGSGTQLSVL.

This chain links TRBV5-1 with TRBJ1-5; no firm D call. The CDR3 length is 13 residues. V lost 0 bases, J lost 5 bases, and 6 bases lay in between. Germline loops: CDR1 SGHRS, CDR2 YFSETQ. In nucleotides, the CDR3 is TGCGCCAGCAGCTTGGTAACGGATCAGCCCCAGCATTTT. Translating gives CASSLVTDQPQHF.

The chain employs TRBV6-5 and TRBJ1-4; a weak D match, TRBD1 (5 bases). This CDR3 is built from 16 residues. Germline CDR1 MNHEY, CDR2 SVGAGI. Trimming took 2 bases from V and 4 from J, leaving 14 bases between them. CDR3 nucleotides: TGTGCCAGCAGTTACCCCCCCGACAGATATAATGAAAAACTGTTTTTT. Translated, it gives CASSYPPDRYNEKLFF.

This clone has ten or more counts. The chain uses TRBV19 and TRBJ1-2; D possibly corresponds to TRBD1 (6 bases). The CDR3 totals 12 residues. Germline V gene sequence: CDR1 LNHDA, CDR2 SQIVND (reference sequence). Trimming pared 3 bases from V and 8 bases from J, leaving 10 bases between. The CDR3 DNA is TGTGCCAGTAGTATCCGTGGGGGCGGCTACACCTTC. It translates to CASSIRGGGYTF.

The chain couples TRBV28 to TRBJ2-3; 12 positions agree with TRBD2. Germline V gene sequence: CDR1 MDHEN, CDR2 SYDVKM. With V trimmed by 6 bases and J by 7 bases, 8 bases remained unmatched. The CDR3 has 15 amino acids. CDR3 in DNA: TGTGCCAGCAGCCCCGGCGGGACTAGCGGGCATACGCAGTATTTT. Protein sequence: CASSPGGTSGHTQYF. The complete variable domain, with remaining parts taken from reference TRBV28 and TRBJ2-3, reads DVKVTQSSRYLVKRTGEKVFLECVQDMDHENMFWYRQDPGLGLRLIYFSYDVKMKEKGDIPEGYSVSREKKERFSLILESASTNQTSMYLCASSPGGTSGHTQYFGPGTRLTVL.

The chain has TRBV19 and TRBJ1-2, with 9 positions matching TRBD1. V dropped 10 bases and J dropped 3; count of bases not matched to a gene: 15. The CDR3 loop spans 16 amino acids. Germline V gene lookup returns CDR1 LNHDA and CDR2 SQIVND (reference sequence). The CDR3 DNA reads TGTGCCACCAGTCCCGGGACAGGGATGGCGGACTATGGCTACACCTTC. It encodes CATSPGTGMADYGYTF.

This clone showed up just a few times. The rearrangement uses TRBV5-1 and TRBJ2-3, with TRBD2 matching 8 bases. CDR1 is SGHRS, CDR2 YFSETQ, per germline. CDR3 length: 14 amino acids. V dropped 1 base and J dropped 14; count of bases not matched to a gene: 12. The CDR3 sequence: CASSLNSGGTNLYF. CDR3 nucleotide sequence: TGCGCCAGCAGCTTGAACAGCGGGGGCACAAATCTGTATTTT.

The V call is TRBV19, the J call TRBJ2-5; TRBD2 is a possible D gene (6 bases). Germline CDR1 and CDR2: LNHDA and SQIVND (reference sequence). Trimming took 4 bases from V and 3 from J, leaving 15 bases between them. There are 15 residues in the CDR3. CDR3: CASSRPGLDKETQYF. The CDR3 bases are TGTGCCAGTAGTAGACCGGGACTGGATAAAGAGACCCAGTACTTC.

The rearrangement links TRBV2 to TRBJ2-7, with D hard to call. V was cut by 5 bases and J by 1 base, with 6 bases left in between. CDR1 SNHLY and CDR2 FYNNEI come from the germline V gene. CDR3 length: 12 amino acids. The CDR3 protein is CASSFSSYEQYF. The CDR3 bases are TGTGCCAGCAGTTTTAGTTCCTACGAGCAGTACTTC.

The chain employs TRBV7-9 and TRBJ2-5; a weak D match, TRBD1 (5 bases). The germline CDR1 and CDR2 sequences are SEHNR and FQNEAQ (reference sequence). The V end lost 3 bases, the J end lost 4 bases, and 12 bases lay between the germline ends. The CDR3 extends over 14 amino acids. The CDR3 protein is CASSLAGLGETQYF. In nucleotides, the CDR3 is TGTGCCAGCAGCTTGGCAGGGCTAGGAGAGACCCAGTACTTC.

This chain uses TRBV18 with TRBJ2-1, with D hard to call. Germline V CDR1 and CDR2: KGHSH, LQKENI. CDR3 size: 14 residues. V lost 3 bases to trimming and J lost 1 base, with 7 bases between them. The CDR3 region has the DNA TGTGCCAGCTCACCTTCTCAGTCCTACAATGAGCAGTTCTTC. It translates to CASSPSQSYNEQFF.

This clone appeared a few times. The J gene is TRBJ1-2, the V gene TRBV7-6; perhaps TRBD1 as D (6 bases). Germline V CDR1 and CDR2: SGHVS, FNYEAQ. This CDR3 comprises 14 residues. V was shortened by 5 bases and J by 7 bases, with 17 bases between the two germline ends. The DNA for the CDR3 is TGTGCCAGCAGCCCCCTCGGCAGGGGAATTGGCTACACCTTC. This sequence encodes CASSPLGRGIGYTF.

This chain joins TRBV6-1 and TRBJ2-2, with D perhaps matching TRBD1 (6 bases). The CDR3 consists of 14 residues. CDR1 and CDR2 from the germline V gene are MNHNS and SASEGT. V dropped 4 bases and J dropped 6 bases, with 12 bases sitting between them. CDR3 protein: CASSGLQGSGELFF. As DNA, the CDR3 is TGTGCCAGCAGTGGTCTACAGGGTTCCGGGGAGCTGTTTTTT.

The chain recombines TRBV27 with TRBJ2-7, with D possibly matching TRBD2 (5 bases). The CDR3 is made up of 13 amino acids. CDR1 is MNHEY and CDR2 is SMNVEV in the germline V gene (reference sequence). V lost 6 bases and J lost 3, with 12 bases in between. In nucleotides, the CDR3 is TGTGCCAGCAGACGACTGGACTTCTACGAGCAGTACTTC. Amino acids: CASRRLDFYEQYF.

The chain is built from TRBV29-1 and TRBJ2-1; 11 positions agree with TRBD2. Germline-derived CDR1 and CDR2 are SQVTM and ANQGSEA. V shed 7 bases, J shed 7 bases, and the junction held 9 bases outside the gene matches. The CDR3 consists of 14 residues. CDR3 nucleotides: TGCAGCGCCACTAGCGGGAGAGATCTAAATGAGCAGTTCTTC. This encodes CSATSGRDLNEQFF.

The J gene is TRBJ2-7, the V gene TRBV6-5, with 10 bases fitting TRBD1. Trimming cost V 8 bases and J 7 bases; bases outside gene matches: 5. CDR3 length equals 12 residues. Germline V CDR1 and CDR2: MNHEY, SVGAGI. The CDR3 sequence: CASRQGAGEQYF. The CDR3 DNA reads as TGTGCCAGCCGACAGGGGGCCGGAGAGCAGTACTTC.

The CDR3 reads CASSPRLYEQYF. CDR3 DNA sequence: TGTGCCAGCAGCCCGAGGTTATACGAGCAGTACTTC. The chain combines TRBV7-2 with TRBJ2-7; D not resolved. The CDR3 sequence is 12 residues long. Deletions cut 5 bases from V and 4 bases from J, with 9 bases between. Germline CDR1 is SGHTA and CDR2 is FQGNSA.

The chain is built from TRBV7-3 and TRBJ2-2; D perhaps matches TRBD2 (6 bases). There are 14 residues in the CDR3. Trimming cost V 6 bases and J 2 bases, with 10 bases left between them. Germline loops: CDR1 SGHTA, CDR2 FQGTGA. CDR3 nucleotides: TGTGCCAGCAGACGGGACTTAAACACCGGGGAGCTGTTTTTT. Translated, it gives CASRRDLNTGELFF. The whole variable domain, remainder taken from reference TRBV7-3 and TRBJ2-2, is GAGVSQTPSNKVTEKGKYVELRCDPISGHTALYWYRQSLGQGPEFLIYFQGTGAADDSGLPNDRFFAVRPEGSVSTLKIQRTERGDSAVYLCASRRDLNTGELFFGEGSRLTVL.